Below, 31 T cell receptor beta chains from the same sample are listed, as sequenced in a study of shared clonotypes between healthy human individuals. Method: immunoSEQ multiplex PCR; TCRdb's copy keeps in-frame clones and lacks some. The sample includes over a million clones, about 84% of them seen just once. The material sequenced was memory CD4+ T cells from PBMCs. Regarding subset: CD45RA-negative fraction. The origin of the receptors is a man aged 18 to 30 in good health. Some clones in this sample may be carry-over from other donors' samples.

CDR3 in amino acids: CASSRKREGLDEQFF. CDR3 in DNA: TGTGCCAGCAGTCGTAAGCGGGAGGGCCTGGATGAGCAGTTCTTC. This rearrangement joins TRBV6-6 to TRBJ2-1, with 10 bases fitting TRBD2. After removal of 5 bases from V and 8 bases from J, the junction contained 9 bases not matched to a gene. CDR1 is MNHNY and CDR2 is SVGAGI in the germline V gene (reference sequence). This CDR3 region has 15 residues.

V is TRBV6-6 and J is TRBJ1-3, with D hard to call. Trimming pared 0 bases from V and 4 bases from J, leaving 10 bases between. This CDR3 has 15 residues. Germline V gives CDR1 MNHNY, CDR2 SVGAGI (reference sequence). The CDR3 spells CASSYSPGRGNTIYF. The DNA of the CDR3 is TGTGCCAGCAGTTACTCCCCGGGGAGGGGAAACACCATATATTTT.

For this clone: The sample holds other DNA sequences that translate to the same CDR3. The chain links TRBV11-2 to TRBJ2-7, with D possibly being TRBD1 (6 bases). Trimming cost V 1 base and J 0 bases, with 7 bases left between them. The CDR3 spans 14 residues. The germline gives CDR1 SGHAT, CDR2 FQNNGV. The CDR3 sequence is CASSLVGGSYEQYF. The CDR3 DNA follows: TGTGCCAGCAGCTTAGTAGGGGGCTCCTACGAGCAGTACTTC.

J is TRBJ2-1 and V is TRBV11-2, with D perhaps TRBD1 (5 bases). CDR1 is SGHAT, CDR2 FQNNGV, per germline. V was pared by 4 bases and J by 2 bases, with 12 bases between. CDR3 length: 15 amino acids. The CDR3 nucleotides are TGTGCCAGCAGCTCATACAGGCCCCCCTACAATGAGCAGTTCTTC. Residues: CASSSYRPPYNEQFF.

This chain links TRBV10-3 with TRBJ1-1; D call uncertain. Germline V gene data show CDR1 as ENHRY and CDR2 as SYGVKD. V was shortened by 4 bases and J by 4 bases, with 10 bases between the two germline ends. The CDR3 runs 13 residues. The CDR3 spells CAISGSPGTEAFF. In DNA form, the CDR3 reads TGTGCCATCAGTGGGTCGCCGGGCACTGAAGCTTTCTTT.

The chain couples TRBV6-5 to TRBJ2-1, with TRBD2 identical over 14 bases. The germline V gene has CDR1 MNHEY and CDR2 SVGAGI. V was pared by 8 bases and J by 8 bases, with 5 bases of the junction left unmatched. The CDR3 sequence is 14 residues long. The CDR3 sequence is CASRLAGGGDEQFF. DNA for the CDR3: TGTGCCAGCCGACTAGCGGGAGGGGGGGATGAGCAGTTCTTC.

V and J are TRBV2 and TRBJ2-5; perhaps TRBD1 as D (6 bases). Trimming took off 6 bases at V and 7 bases at J, with 12 bases between the two ends. CDR1 SNHLY and CDR2 FYNNEI come from the germline V gene. The CDR3 consists of 12 residues. The CDR3, as DNA: TGTGCCAGCAGCACACTACAGGGGACCCAGTACTTC. This translates into CASSTLQGTQYF.

The V gene is TRBV9, the J gene TRBJ2-1, with 7 nucleotides matching TRBD2. J gave up 1 base and V 3 bases, and 10 bases lay outside the gene matches. The germline CDR1 and CDR2 sequences are SGDLS and YYNGEE. The CDR3 loop spans 17 amino acids. The DNA of the CDR3 is TGTGCCAGCAGCGCGGCAGTGGGAGCGGGATCCTACAATGAGCAGTTCTTC. Residues: CASSAAVGAGSYNEQFF.

This rearrangement joins TRBV4-3 to TRBJ1-1; the D gene is possibly TRBD1 (6 bases). Trimming removed 0 bases at V and 10 bases at J, with 12 bases between. This CDR3 region has 13 residues. Germline loops: CDR1 LGHNA, CDR2 YSLEER. CDR3 sequence (DNA): TGCGCCAGCAGCCAAGATGGAGGGGGGGGAGCTTTCTTT. The encoded protein is CASSQDGGGGAFF.

This clone was seen a few times. This may be a read error: a much more frequent sequence differs by one nucleotide. Other nucleotide sequences in the sample specify the same CDR3. V and J are TRBV4-2 and TRBJ2-1, with TRBD2 identical over 9 bases. There are 16 residues in the CDR3. CDR1 is LGHNA and CDR2 is YNFKEQ in the germline V gene. Unmatched junction bases numbered 7, after V lost 1 base and J lost 6 bases. The CDR3 DNA sequence: TGTGCCAGCAGCCAAGTGGGCGGGAGGGCTGTCAATGAGCAGTTCTTC. Protein sequence: CASSQVGGRAVNEQFF.

The CDR3 region is CASSTGTFFTGELFF. The CDR3 nucleotides are TGTGCCAGCAGTACCGGGACATTTTTCACCGGGGAGCTGTTTTTT. The rearrangement links TRBV5-4 to TRBJ2-2; D possibly corresponds to TRBD1 (6 bases). There are 15 residues in the CDR3. With 5 bases removed from V and 4 bases from J, the gap between germline ends came to 15 bases. Looked up from germline, CDR1 is SGHNT and CDR2 is YYREEE (reference sequence).

V usage is TRBV4-2 and J usage is TRBJ2-1, with D possibly being TRBD2 (5 bases). Trimming cost V 0 bases and J 3 bases, with 15 bases left between them. The CDR3 covers 17 residues. Germline-derived CDR1 and CDR2 are LGHNA and YNFKEQ. For the CDR3, the DNA is TGTGCCAGCAGCCAAGATTTCAGCGGCTTACTCTACAATGAGCAGTTCTTC. This translates into CASSQDFSGLLYNEQFF.

The V gene is TRBV2, the J gene TRBJ2-1; the D is unclear. Germline lookup yields CDR1 SNHLY and CDR2 FYNNEI. The CDR3 runs 13 residues. Trimming removed 6 bases from V and 2 bases from J, with 8 bases in between. The CDR3 spells CASRTETYNEQFF. CDR3 in DNA: TGTGCCAGCAGAACAGAGACCTACAATGAGCAGTTCTTC.

There are a few counts of this clone. The chain recombines TRBV28 with TRBJ2-2, with 7 positions matching TRBD1. The V segment lost 0 bases and the J segment 0 bases; nucleotides outside the gene matches: 1. Looked up from germline, CDR1 is MDHEN and CDR2 is SYDVKM. The CDR3 has 16 residues. CDR3 nucleotide sequence: TGTGCCAGCAGTTTATGGGGACAGACGAACACCGGGGAGCTGTTTTTT. This translates into CASSLWGQTNTGELFF. The entire variable domain, with the rest obtained from reference TRBV28 and TRBJ2-2, is as follows: DVKVTQSSRYLVKRTGEKVFLECVQDMDHENMFWYRQDPGLGLRLIYFSYDVKMKEKGDIPEGYSVSREKKERFSLILESASTNQTSMYLCASSLWGQTNTGELFFGEGSRLTVL.

This clone was recorded a few times. A read error is likely here: a far larger clone is one base away. The same CDR3 can be traced to other DNA sequences in this sample. This chain connects TRBV30 to TRBJ1-1, with D possibly matching TRBD1 (6 bases). The CDR3 consists of 13 residues. Germline CDR1 and CDR2: GTSNPN and SVGIG (reference sequence). The CDR3 bases are TGTGCCTGGAGTAGGGGGTTGAACACTGAAGCCTTCTTT. Amino acid sequence: CAWSRGLNTEAFF.

The CDR3 loop reads CASSLFPGGGYIQYF. The DNA of the CDR3 is TGTGCCAGCAGTTTATTCCCAGGGGGCGGTTACATTCAGTACTTC. The chain is built from TRBV27 and TRBJ2-4; 8 bases match TRBD1. The junction had 7 bases not matched to a gene; V was cut back by 1 base and J by 8 bases. Per the germline V gene, CDR1 is MNHEY and CDR2 is SMNVEV (reference sequence). The CDR3 covers 15 residues.

This clone was counted a single time. The V and J genes are TRBV10-2 and TRBJ1-5; D is uncertain. From germline, CDR1 is WSHSY and CDR2 SAAADI. Trimming shortened V by 8 bases and J by 5 bases, and 19 bases separated the two germline ends. This CDR3 comprises 15 residues. The CDR3: CASPGGSLGDQPQHF. In DNA form, the CDR3 reads TGCGCCAGCCCCGGTGGCAGCCTGGGTGATCAGCCCCAGCATTTT.

The chain couples TRBV7-9 to TRBJ1-5; 7 nucleotides align to TRBD1. Germline V gene sequence: CDR1 SEHNR, CDR2 FQNEAQ (reference sequence). J was trimmed by 0 bases and V by 4 bases; bases with no gene match: 3. The CDR3 is made up of 15 amino acids. The CDR3 region has the DNA TGTGCCAGCAGCTGGGACAGTAATAGCAATCAGCCCCAGCATTTT. Protein: CASSWDSNSNQPQHF.

The V and J genes are TRBV5-6 and TRBJ2-3; the D is unclear. Germline values: CDR1 SGHDT, CDR2 YYEEEE. The CDR3 has 13 residues. The V and J ends lost 0 bases and 2 bases respectively, with 4 bases between them. The CDR3 sequence: CASSLDPTDTQYF. The CDR3 region has the DNA TGTGCCAGCAGCTTGGACCCCACAGATACGCAGTATTTT.

The gene calls are TRBV27 and TRBJ2-7; 8 bases align to TRBD2. J was trimmed by 5 bases and V by 0 bases; bases with no gene match: 12. This CDR3 comprises 17 residues. From germline, CDR1 is MNHEY and CDR2 SMNVEV (reference sequence). This CDR3 is CASSLSPLGLAGDEQYF. CDR3 coding DNA: TGTGCCAGCAGTTTATCCCCCCTCGGACTAGCCGGGGACGAGCAGTACTTC.

The genes are TRBV28 and TRBJ2-3; no definite D call. Trimming stripped 4 bases from V and 7 bases from J, with 9 bases between. The length of the CDR3 is 12 residues. Germline V gene sequence: CDR1 MDHEN, CDR2 SYDVKM. The CDR3 sequence is CASSSDLYTQYF. The CDR3, as DNA: TGTGCCAGCAGTTCCGATCTATATACGCAGTATTTT.

The gene calls are TRBV30 and TRBJ1-3, with no clear D. Trimming stripped 3 bases from V and 0 bases from J, with 12 bases between. The CDR3 contains 15 residues. The germline V gene has CDR1 GTSNPN and CDR2 SVGIG (reference sequence). Here the CDR3 reads CAWSLIISSGNTIYF. Written as DNA, the CDR3 is TGTGCCTGGAGCTTGATTATCAGCTCTGGAAACACCATATATTTT.

The CDR3 reads CASSVEGGDEKLFF. CDR3 sequence (DNA): TGTGCCAGCAGTGTCGAGGGGGGGGACGAAAAACTGTTTTTT. The rearrangement joins TRBV2 to TRBJ1-4; tentatively, D is TRBD1 (6 bases). This CDR3 region has 14 residues. Germline loops: CDR1 SNHLY, CDR2 FYNNEI. V was clipped by 4 bases and J by 8 bases, with 14 bases between them.

This clone was seen once. This chain uses TRBV7-7 with TRBJ2-2; perhaps TRBD2 as D (5 bases). The germline gives CDR1 SSHAT, CDR2 FNYEAQ (reference sequence). V lost 2 bases and J 1 base, leaving 8 bases between the germline ends. The CDR3 runs to 15 residues. The CDR3 reads CASSLTGMNTGELFF. CDR3 nucleotide sequence: TGTGCCAGCAGCTTAACGGGAATGAACACCGGGGAGCTGTTTTTT.

This clone has at least ten counts. V and J are TRBV5-1 and TRBJ2-1, with 16 bases aligning to TRBD2. Germline V lookup: CDR1 SGHRS, CDR2 YFSETQ. The CDR3 is 17 residues long. With V trimmed by 6 bases and J by 3 bases, 6 bases remained unmatched. CDR3 DNA sequence: TGCGCCAGCACCCCGGGACTAGCGGGAGGGCGCTACAATGAGCAGTTCTTC. Translation gives CASTPGLAGGRYNEQFF.

V gene TRBV9 combines with J gene TRBJ2-2, with TRBD1 as a possible D gene (5 bases). This CDR3 region has 15 residues. Germline V gene lookup returns CDR1 SGDLS and CDR2 YYNGEE. Trimming pared 3 bases from V and 7 bases from J, leaving 16 bases between. The CDR3 is CASSERIRADGELFF. The CDR3 DNA is TGTGCCAGCAGCGAGAGGATCAGGGCAGACGGGGAGCTGTTTTTT.

The chain carries TRBV6-4 and TRBJ2-1; 8 bases align to TRBD2. This CDR3 contains 14 residues. V gave up 3 bases and J gave up 3 bases; unmatched junction bases: 1. From germline, CDR1 is MRHNA and CDR2 SNTAGT. CDR3 region: CASSETSDYNEQFF. CDR3 DNA sequence: TGTGCCAGCAGTGAGACTAGCGACTACAATGAGCAGTTCTTC.

The V gene is TRBV11-3, the J gene TRBJ2-2; 8 nucleotides line up with TRBD1. This CDR3 contains 14 residues. Germline V gene sequence: CDR1 SGHNT, CDR2 YENEEA. The junction had 4 bases not matched to a gene; V was cut back by 6 bases and J by 4 bases. The CDR3 here is CASRRTGTTGELFF. DNA for the CDR3: TGTGCCAGCAGACGGACAGGGACCACCGGGGAGCTGTTTTTT.

In its sample, this clone was seen a few times. The chain couples TRBV27 to TRBJ1-5, with D possibly matching TRBD1 (5 bases). Germline loops: CDR1 MNHEY, CDR2 SMNVEV (reference sequence). The CDR3 loop spans 17 amino acids. Trimming cost V 6 bases and J 1 base, with 19 bases left between them. CDR3 DNA: TGTGCCAGCAGACGATCGTGGGGGGAGAGGAGCAATCAGCCCCAGCATTTT. Amino acid sequence: CASRRSWGERSNQPQHF.

This clone has only one observation. The chain recombines TRBV7-6 with TRBJ2-5, with D perhaps TRBD1 or TRBD2 (5 bases each). The length of the CDR3 is 15 residues. V dropped 7 bases and J dropped 5 bases, with 20 bases sitting between them. Germline-derived CDR1 and CDR2 are SGHVS and FNYEAQ. The CDR3 sequence: CASTSTGAGEETQYF. CDR3 DNA: TGTGCCAGCACCTCAACCGGGGCCGGGGAGGAGACCCAGTACTTC.

This clone was seen repeatedly, ten times or more. The chain is built from TRBV21-1 and TRBJ1-5; TRBD1, the table's D call, was not compared with the DNA. TRBV21-1 is reported as a pseudogene. The CDR3 is 15 residues long. CDR3 sequence: CASSPRGQVYQPQHF. The CDR3 DNA is TGTGCCAGCAGCCCCAGGGGACAGGTCTATCAGCCCCAGCATTTT.